This entry lists 17 T cell receptor beta chains sequenced from one sample in a study of CXCR3-negative and CXCR3-positive naive CD8 T cells. Study-level results: In CXCR3-positive naive cells, the TRB CDR3s were more hydrophobic than in CXCR3-negative naive cells.

The method, 5' RACE with UMI labels, was used to prepare the TRB cDNA libraries. TCRdb reprocessed the 5' RACE reads and keeps a single row for each CDR3 protein, giving no DNA. The specimen's table records about 90,000 distinct CDR3 sequences. Antigens for these TCRs are unknown. Sequenced: naive CXCR3+ CD8+ T cells from blood. Subset reported: CD45RO-CCR7+CD27+CD95- naive CD8+ T cells expressing CXCR3 (TNR3+). The source of these receptors is a human donor in good health. Some clones in this sample may be carry-over from other donors' samples.

The genes are TRBV12-3 or TRBV12-4 and TRBJ2-1; without DNA, the TCRdb call of TRBD2 cannot be checked. This CDR3 region has 15 residues. The CDR3 loop reads CASSRPGGPNNEQFF.

CDR3 region: CASSYSRGVNNEQFF. The V call is TRBV28, the J call TRBJ2-1; TCRdb proposes TRBD2, but this gene call is untestable without DNA. Germline V gives CDR1 MDHEN, CDR2 SYDVKM. The CDR3 consists of 15 residues.

This chain connects TRBV4-2 to TRBJ1-1. Germline CDR1 LGHNA, CDR2 YNFKEQ. This CDR3 comprises 15 residues. The CDR3 sequence is CASSQIQRDGGEAFF.

The V gene is TRBV12-3 or TRBV12-4, the J gene TRBJ2-3; TCRdb selects TRBD1, and the lack of DNA leaves this call unchecked. The CDR3 length is 17 residues. CDR3 amino acids: CASSPPGTELSTDTQYF.

The V gene is TRBV30, the J gene TRBJ2-7; TCRdb indicates TRBD2, and absent DNA this call remains unverified. CDR1 is GTSNPN, CDR2 SVGIG, per germline (reference sequence). CDR3 length equals 13 residues. The CDR3 spells CAWNSGGLDEQYF.

The CDR3 reads CASSQYLGGGETQYF. The chain carries TRBV14 and TRBJ2-5. This CDR3 contains 15 residues. Germline V gene data show CDR1 as SGHDN and CDR2 as FVKESK.

The gene calls are TRBV20-1 and TRBJ1-4; TCRdb returns TRBD1, unconfirmable since there is no DNA. Germline-derived CDR1 and CDR2 are DFQATT and SNEGSKA (reference sequence). The CDR3 spans 13 residues. CDR3 loop: CSAGTGDVVKLFF.

The chain combines TRBV7-9 with TRBJ2-7. CDR3 length equals 11 residues. CDR1 is SEHNR, CDR2 FQNEAQ, per germline (reference sequence). The CDR3 sequence is CASSLQGEQYF.

CDR3 protein: CASSLGPSGSYEQYF. The chain has TRBV7-8 and TRBJ2-7; there is no DNA to check the TCRdb D call of TRBD2. The CDR3 length is 15 residues. Germline-derived CDR1 and CDR2 are SGHVS and FQNEAQ.

V is TRBV11-2 and J is TRBJ2-5; the D gene TCRdb calls, TRBD2, cannot be checked with no DNA. The CDR3 loop spans 14 amino acids. Germline lookup yields CDR1 SGHAT and CDR2 FQNNGV. CDR3: CASSRPEELQTQYF.

The CDR3 spells CASSLGPYGDSYEQYF. This sequence joins TRBV5-5 and TRBJ2-7. The CDR3 is made up of 16 amino acids. Per germline, CDR1 SGHKS and CDR2 YYEKEE (reference sequence).

This chain connects TRBV7-9 to TRBJ2-7; as DNA is missing, the TRBD2 call by TCRdb cannot be tested. Per the germline V gene, CDR1 is SEHNR and CDR2 is FQNEAQ (reference sequence). CDR3 length equals 14 residues. CDR3 residues: CASSLGGNRYEQYF.

The J gene is TRBJ2-7, the V gene TRBV6-5; TCRdb's D call of TRBD1 is untestable without DNA. The CDR3 sequence is 15 residues long. Germline V gives CDR1 MNHEY, CDR2 SVGAGI. The chain's CDR3 is CASRIRGMRSYEQYF.

V and J are TRBV12-3 or TRBV12-4 and TRBJ2-1; TCRdb returns TRBD1, unconfirmable since there is no DNA. This CDR3 spans 14 amino acids. CDR3 amino acids: CASTGDFSYNEQFF.

The rearrangement uses TRBV5-1 and TRBJ2-7. The CDR3 runs to 11 residues. CDR1 SGHRS and CDR2 YFSETQ come from the germline V gene. This CDR3 is CASSLANEQYF. The entire variable domain, with the rest obtained from reference TRBV5-1 and TRBJ2-7, is as follows: KAGVTQTPRYLIKTRGQQVTLSCSPISGHRSVSWYQQTPGQGLQFLFEYFSETQRNKGNFPGRFSGRQFSNSRSEMNVSTLELGDSALYLCASSLANEQYFGPGTRLTVT.

The V gene is TRBV9, the J gene TRBJ2-1; TCRdb lists TRBD1, though no DNA is available to test this call. The CDR3 extends over 16 amino acids. Germline values: CDR1 SGDLS, CDR2 YYNGEE. The CDR3 sequence: CASSVGGGRYDNEQFF.

CDR3 residues: CASQTSGGMDTQYF. The chain has TRBV6-2 or TRBV6-3 and TRBJ2-3; TCRdb's D call, TRBD2, is unchecked because there is no DNA. From germline, CDR1 is MNHEY and CDR2 SVGEGT. The CDR3 is 14 amino acids.